The 5 T cell receptor beta chains given below trace back to one sample, sequenced in a study of shared clonotypes between healthy human individuals. Clones were read by immunoSEQ multiplex PCR, and TCRdb kept only the in-frame ones, dropping some. The sample includes about 1.5 million clones, roughly 96% of them seen just once. Sequencing was performed on naive CD4+ T cells sorted from blood. Subset here: CD45RA+ positively selected. Receptors originate from a man aged 30-40 years in good health.

The V and J genes are TRBV28 and TRBJ1-1; 7 nucleotides line up with TRBD1. The germline V gene has CDR1 MDHEN and CDR2 SYDVKM. This CDR3 is 14 amino acids long. V dropped 5 bases and J dropped 11; count of bases not matched to a gene: 14. This chain's CDR3 is CASSLTPGTVRAFF. The CDR3 bases are TGTGCCAGCAGTCTTACTCCCGGGACAGTACGCGCTTTCTTT.

The rearrangement uses TRBV10-2 and TRBJ1-2; D is unresolved. Germline assignment: CDR1 WSHSY and CDR2 SAAADI. CDR3 size: 14 residues. V was clipped by 2 bases and J by 4 bases, with 11 bases between them. CDR3 nucleotide sequence: TGCGCCAGCAGTGAGGTCAGCCCGCCCTATGGCTACACCTTC. This translates into CASSEVSPPYGYTF.

CDR3: CASSRQGLNTEAFF. The CDR3 region has the DNA TGTGCCAGCAGCAGACAGGGACTGAACACTGAAGCTTTCTTT. The chain combines TRBV6-5 with TRBJ1-1; 7 bases fit TRBD1. The CDR3 consists of 14 residues. Unmatched junction bases numbered 4, after V lost 6 bases and J lost 0 bases. Germline loops: CDR1 MNHEY, CDR2 SVGAGI.

The genes are TRBV11-2 and TRBJ2-3; TRBD1 aligns across 8 bases. The V gene end was trimmed by 4 bases and the J gene end by 2 bases; junction bases not matched to a gene: 5. In germline, CDR1 is SGHAT, CDR2 FQNNGV. The CDR3 sequence is 15 residues long. CDR3 amino acids: CASSSTGGITDTQYF. The CDR3, as DNA: TGTGCCAGCAGCTCCACAGGGGGTATCACAGATACGCAGTATTTT.

In this sample, this clone turned up once. The V call is TRBV6-5, the J call TRBJ2-7; weak D call: TRBD2 (6 bases). The CDR3 runs to 15 residues. Trimming stripped 6 bases from V and 0 bases from J, with 15 bases between. Germline CDR1 MNHEY, CDR2 SVGAGI. DNA of the CDR3: TGTGCCAGCAGGCGAGGACTAACGAGCTCCTACGAGCAGTACTTC. Translating it yields CASRRGLTSSYEQYF.